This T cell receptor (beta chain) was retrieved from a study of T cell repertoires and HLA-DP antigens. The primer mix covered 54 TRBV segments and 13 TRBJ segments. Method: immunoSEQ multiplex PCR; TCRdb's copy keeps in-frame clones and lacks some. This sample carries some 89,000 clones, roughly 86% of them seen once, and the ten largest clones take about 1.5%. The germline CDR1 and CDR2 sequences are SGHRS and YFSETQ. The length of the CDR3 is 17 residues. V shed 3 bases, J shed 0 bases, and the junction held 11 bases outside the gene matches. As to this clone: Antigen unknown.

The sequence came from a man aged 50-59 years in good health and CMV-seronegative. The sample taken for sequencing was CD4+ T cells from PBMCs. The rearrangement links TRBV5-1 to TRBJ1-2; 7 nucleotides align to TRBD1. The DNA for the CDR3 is TGCGCCAGCAGCTATTCTAGTAGGGGGCGAACTAACTATGGCTACACCTTC. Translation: CASSYSSRGRTNYGYTF.